Following are 13 T cell receptor beta chains from one sample sequenced in a study of shared clonotypes between healthy human individuals. The protocol was immunoSEQ multiplex PCR, while the TCRdb copy is restricted to in-frame clones and leaves out a portion. This repertoire shows 1 million to 1.3 million clones, 75% to 85% found once; its top ten account for 0.6% to 0.7%. The sample was memory CD4+ T cells from PBMCs. Indicated subset: CD45RA-negative fraction. The receptor source for this set is a man aged 18-30 years in good health. Some clones in this sample may be carry-over from other donors' samples.

This chain links TRBV2 with TRBJ2-3; D is perhaps TRBD2 (6 bases). The CDR3 has 13 amino acids. Trimming cost V 8 bases and J 5 bases, with 14 bases left between them. CDR1 and CDR2 (germline): SNHLY, FYNNEI. This chain's CDR3 is CASCRERQDTQYF. CDR3 in DNA: TGTGCCAGCTGCCGGGAGAGGCAAGATACGCAGTATTTT.

This chain connects TRBV2 to TRBJ2-7, with no clear D. Trimming stripped 11 bases from V and 0 bases from J, with 17 bases between. The CDR3 contains 14 residues. Germline values: CDR1 SNHLY, CDR2 FYNNEI. The CDR3: CAQRDFTYSYEQYF. The CDR3 nucleotides read TGTGCCCAGCGAGACTTTACTTACTCCTACGAGCAGTACTTC.

Concerning this clone itself: Other nucleotide sequences in the sample specify the same CDR3. The rearrangement joins TRBV30 to TRBJ2-2; D ambiguous. Germline V gene data show CDR1 as GTSNPN and CDR2 as SVGIG (reference sequence). This CDR3 contains 11 residues. With 5 bases removed from V and 7 bases from J, the gap between germline ends came to 8 bases. The CDR3 region has the DNA TGTGCCTGGGGATCGGACGGGGAGCTGTTTTTT. This encodes CAWGSDGELFF.

This clone was seen a few times. The chain recombines TRBV6-6 with TRBJ1-2; tentative D call: TRBD1 (5 bases). The V gene's germline CDR1 is MNHNY and CDR2 SVGAGI (reference sequence). V was pared by 6 bases and J by 7 bases, with 15 bases between. CDR3 length: 13 amino acids. CDR3 nucleotides: TGTGCCAGCAGCCTGGGGCAATTTGGTGGCTACACCTTC. Translated: CASSLGQFGGYTF.

The rearrangement joins TRBV5-6 to TRBJ1-2; 9 bases are a match to TRBD1. Unmatched junction bases numbered 6, after V lost 2 bases and J lost 4 bases. Germline assignment: CDR1 SGHDT and CDR2 YYEEEE. There are 15 residues in the CDR3. The CDR3 nucleotides read TGTGCCAGCAGCTTAACAGGGGGCGCAGGCTATGGCTACACCTTC. Residues: CASSLTGGAGYGYTF.

This clone has a single count. J is TRBJ2-6 and V is TRBV28; the D gene is possibly TRBD2 (6 bases). The CDR3 runs to 18 residues. Per germline, CDR1 MDHEN and CDR2 SYDVKM. The V and J ends lost 7 bases and 3 bases respectively, with 22 bases between them. CDR3 sequence (DNA): TGTGCCAGCACCCTTTCTGGGCTAGGAGGGATTGGGGCCAACGTCCTGACTTTC. It is translated as CASTLSGLGGIGANVLTF.

This chain connects TRBV19 to TRBJ2-7, with 10 bases matching TRBD1. The germline V gene encodes CDR1 LNHDA and CDR2 SQIVND (reference sequence). V dropped 5 bases and J dropped 6; count of bases not matched to a gene: 7. The CDR3 consists of 14 residues. The CDR3 spells CASSSRDRGPEQYF. In DNA form, the CDR3 reads TGTGCCAGTAGTTCCCGGGACAGGGGTCCCGAGCAGTACTTC.

The gene calls are TRBV4-1 and TRBJ1-3; 7 bases map to TRBD1. Losses at the gene ends were 6 bases for V and 0 bases for J; bases not matched to a gene: 17. Germline CDR1 MGHRA, CDR2 YSYEKL. The length of the CDR3 is 19 residues. CDR3 sequence (DNA): TGCGCCAGCAGTCTCTCCCGGGAGGGGGCCGCGAGCTCTGGAAACACCATATATTTT. It specifies CASSLSREGAASSGNTIYF.

This clone appeared a single time. The chain employs TRBV28 and TRBJ2-7; no reliable D call. Trimming pared 3 bases from V and 3 bases from J, leaving 9 bases between. The CDR3 length is 13 residues. Germline CDR1 and CDR2: MDHEN and SYDVKM. The CDR3 is CASSFQRFYEQYF. The CDR3 DNA reads as TGTGCCAGCAGTTTTCAACGGTTCTACGAGCAGTACTTC.

The chain employs TRBV27 and TRBJ2-2, with D perhaps TRBD1 or TRBD2 (5 bases each). This CDR3 is built from 14 residues. V lost 3 bases to trimming and J lost 7 bases, with 12 bases between them. Germline V gene data show CDR1 as MNHEY and CDR2 as SMNVEV (reference sequence). The CDR3 sequence is CASSLRGAGGELFF. In DNA form, the CDR3 reads TGTGCCAGCAGTTTGAGGGGCGCGGGCGGGGAGCTGTTTTTT.

This clone was counted ten times or more. The chain employs TRBV5-1 and TRBJ2-7; D unclear. CDR3 length: 12 residues. The V gene lost 1 base and the J gene lost 3 bases, with 5 bases spanning the gap. Germline V lookup: CDR1 SGHRS, CDR2 YFSETQ. The CDR3 loop is CASSLFGYEQYF. CDR3 in DNA: TGCGCCAGCAGCTTGTTTGGCTACGAGCAGTACTTC. The whole variable domain, filled in from reference TRBV5-1 and TRBJ2-7, reads KAGVTQTPRYLIKTRGQQVTLSCSPISGHRSVSWYQQTPGQGLQFLFEYFSETQRNKGNFPGRFSGRQFSNSRSEMNVSTLELGDSALYLCASSLFGYEQYFGPGTRLTVT.

At least ten counts were recorded for this clone. J is TRBJ2-5 and V is TRBV5-4, with D possibly called TRBD1 or TRBD2 (6 bases each). The CDR3 contains 16 residues. With 0 bases removed from V and 2 bases from J, the gap between germline ends came to 14 bases. Germline V gives CDR1 SGHNT, CDR2 YYREEE (reference sequence). As DNA, the CDR3 is TGTGCCAGCAGCTTGGGGGGGGCTAGCCAACAAGAGACCCAGTACTTC. Protein product: CASSLGGASQQETQYF.

The CDR3 region has the DNA TGTGCCAGCAGCGTATCGGCTTCTCTTCTTGCGGGCGAGCAGTACTTC. Translated: CASSVSASLLAGEQYF. This chain connects TRBV9 to TRBJ2-7; TRBD2 might be the D (5 bases). The CDR3 spans 16 residues. Trimming took 1 base from V and 6 from J, leaving 20 bases between them. CDR1 is SGDLS and CDR2 is YYNGEE in the germline V gene.